This T cell receptor beta chain is drawn from a study of beta chain features in type 1 diabetes. The study reverse transcribed the entire isolated RNA, so it sequenced expressed TCRB transcripts. Data came from immunoSEQ multiplex PCR; TCRdb stores just in-frame clones and leaves some out. The sample has 970,000 or so clones, 17% seen once. The germline V and J ends were trimmed by 6 bases and 11 bases, with 16 bases remaining between them. Germline CDR1 reads SQVTM; CDR2 reads ANQGSEA. The CDR3 is 11 residues long. The authors sorted CD4+ naive, central memory, regulatory and stem cell-like memory cells via CD45RO/CCR7/CD25/CD127/CD95/CD27. Purities in excess of 95% were seen in all sorted populations.

The V call is TRBV29-1, the J call TRBJ1-1; D uncertain. Specimen: naive CD4+ T cells from blood. This receptor was identified in a woman aged 18-29 years in good health. CDR3 protein: CSVDTYARAFF. The CDR3, as DNA: TGCAGCGTCGATACCTACGCGAGGGCTTTCTTT.